These 31 T cell receptor beta chains originate from one sample sequenced in a study of response to subunit inactivated influenza vaccine. One entry per CDR3 protein, called by TCRdb with MiXCR from the RT-PCR reads. The table lists about 520,000 distinct CDR3 sequences, 6% to 9% of them singletons, with over 10% in the top ten. The material sequenced was PBMCs from blood, taken 23 months after vaccination. These receptors were obtained from a man in his fifties or sixties who received an inactivated influenza vaccine.

This chain uses TRBV7-2 with TRBJ2-1; D not certain. V was clipped by 5 bases and J by 16 bases, with 18 bases between them. In germline, CDR1 is SGHTA, CDR2 FQGNSA. The CDR3 consists of 12 residues. This CDR3 reads CASSPNLYGFFF. As DNA, the CDR3 is TGTGCCAGCAGCCCGAATCTATATGGCTTTTTCTTC.

CDR3 in amino acids: CASSSALTQYF. The CDR3 DNA follows: TGTGCCAGCAGCTCCGCACTGACCCAGTACTTC. The rearrangement joins TRBV12-3 or TRBV12-4 to TRBJ2-5; unclear D gene. Deletions cut 6 bases from V and 7 bases from J, with 9 bases between. This CDR3 is built from 11 residues.

The chain recombines TRBV5-6 with TRBJ2-3; D is tentatively TRBD1 or TRBD2 (6 bases each). From germline, CDR1 is SGHDT and CDR2 YYEEEE. This CDR3 has 15 residues. Trimming left V 4 bases short and J 6 bases short, with 18 bases between. CDR3 residues: CASSPAGGERDTQYF. The CDR3 nucleotides are TGTGCCAGCAGCCCCGCCGGGGGCGAACGCGATACGCAGTATTTT.

The rearrangement links TRBV27 to TRBJ2-1, with a possible D match to TRBD2 (6 bases). V was trimmed by 7 bases and J by 0 bases, leaving 13 bases between them. Germline V gene data show CDR1 as MNHEY and CDR2 as SMNVEV (reference sequence). This CDR3 region has 15 residues. In DNA form, the CDR3 reads TGTGCCAGCAAACGGGGGAGTAGCTCCTACAATGAGCAGTTCTTC. Protein sequence: CASKRGSSSYNEQFF.

This clonotype was recorded at least ten times. The chain employs TRBV11-2 and TRBJ1-3; D not certain. The V end was cut by 4 bases, the J end by 0 bases, with 7 bases between. There are 14 residues in the CDR3. In germline, CDR1 is SGHAT, CDR2 FQNNGV. The CDR3 coding sequence is TGTGCCAGCAGCTACAGCCACTCTGGAAACACCATATATTTT. Encoded protein: CASSYSHSGNTIYF.

There are many counts of this clonotype. This rearrangement joins TRBV12-3 or TRBV12-4 to TRBJ2-4; 9 nucleotides match TRBD1. The CDR3 sequence is 15 residues long. The V segment lost 9 bases and the J segment 3 bases; nucleotides outside the gene matches: 9. In DNA, the CDR3 is TGTGCCAGTTACCAATGGGGACAGGGCAAAAACATTCAGTACTTC. This sequence encodes CASYQWGQGKNIQYF.

This clonotype was counted between two and nine times. The V and J genes are TRBV29-1 and TRBJ2-3; D possibly uses TRBD1 or TRBD2 (5 bases each). This CDR3 region has 14 residues. The V and J ends lost 6 bases and 2 bases respectively, with 15 bases between them. The germline CDR1 and CDR2 sequences are SQVTM and ANQGSEA. This CDR3 reads CSVEGTKDTDTQYF. In DNA, the CDR3 is TGCAGCGTCGAGGGGACGAAAGACACAGATACGCAGTATTTT.

This clonotype was counted at least ten times. CDR3: CASSLRYGLNEKLFF. The CDR3 DNA follows: TGCGCCAGCAGCTTGCGCTATGGGCTTAATGAAAAACTGTTTTTT. The chain joins TRBV5-1 to TRBJ1-4; D is ambiguous. This CDR3 has 15 amino acids. The germline CDR1 and CDR2 sequences are SGHRS and YFSETQ. The ends were cut back, 1 base at V and 4 bases at J, with 11 bases in the middle.

This clonotype was seen a few times. This rearrangement joins TRBV4-3 to TRBJ1-4; D is ambiguous. Germline V gene lookup returns CDR1 LGHNA and CDR2 YSLEER. The CDR3 runs to 17 residues. The V and J ends lost 6 bases and 0 bases respectively, with 17 bases between them. The CDR3, as DNA: TGCGCCAGCAGACCTTCCTACCACGGGACAACTAATGAAAAACTGTTTTTT. Translating it yields CASRPSYHGTTNEKLFF.

As DNA, the CDR3 is TGTGCCTGGAGTGTAGGGCTAGCGGGGGCCTACGAGCAGTACTTC. Its translation: CAWSVGLAGAYEQYF. The chain has TRBV30 and TRBJ2-7, with 10 bases aligning to TRBD2. Germline-derived CDR1 and CDR2 are GTSNPN and SVGIG (reference sequence). The CDR3 has 15 residues. J lost 2 bases, V lost 0 bases, and 4 bases had no gene match.

This clonotype was counted at least ten times. This rearrangement joins TRBV27 to TRBJ2-1; D not resolved. V was trimmed by 5 bases and J by 0 bases, leaving 11 bases between them. Germline assignment: CDR1 MNHEY and CDR2 SMNVEV (reference sequence). The CDR3 is made up of 15 amino acids. CDR3: CASSAASSSYNEQFF. CDR3 sequence (DNA): TGTGCCAGCAGTGCAGCTTCTAGCTCCTACAATGAGCAGTTCTTC.

The chain joins TRBV28 to TRBJ2-7, with TRBD1 matching over 7 bases. Per germline, CDR1 MDHEN and CDR2 SYDVKM. Losses at the gene ends were 5 bases for V and 3 bases for J; bases not matched to a gene: 7. The CDR3 totals 14 residues. The CDR3 here is CASSVRQGGYEQYF. In nucleotides, the CDR3 is TGTGCCAGCAGTGTCCGACAGGGCGGCTACGAGCAGTACTTC.

Many counts were recorded for this clonotype. The chain combines TRBV29-1 with TRBJ2-3; D is ambiguous. The ends were cut back, 8 bases at V and 5 bases at J, with 23 bases in the middle. The CDR3 runs 15 residues. Germline loops: CDR1 SQVTM, CDR2 ANQGSEA. The CDR3 DNA follows: TGCAGCTATTCTAACTTAGGGAAAGTAGGAGATACGCAGTATTTT. Encoded protein: CSYSNLGKVGDTQYF.

This clonotype has a handful of counts. The CDR3 protein is CASSPQEVNTEAFF. In DNA, the CDR3 is TGTGCCAGCTCACCACAGGAAGTAAACACTGAAGCTTTCTTT. This chain uses TRBV18 with TRBJ1-1; unclear D gene. The length of the CDR3 is 14 residues. Germline CDR1 is KGHSH and CDR2 is LQKENI. V was cut by 1 base and J by 2 bases, with 8 bases left in between.

This clonotype has a single count. This chain connects TRBV3-1 to TRBJ2-3, with 12 bases that match TRBD2. The germline V gene encodes CDR1 LGHDT and CDR2 YNNKEL (reference sequence). The length of the CDR3 is 20 residues. V lost 4 bases, J lost 0 bases, and 14 bases stayed unmatched. The CDR3 protein is CASSPTRPGLAGPSTDTQYF. The CDR3 coding sequence is TGTGCCAGCAGCCCGACGCGACCGGGACTAGCGGGTCCGAGCACAGATACGCAGTATTTT.

Many counts were recorded for this clonotype. The chain combines TRBV12-3 or TRBV12-4 with TRBJ2-1, with TRBD1 identical over 7 bases. The CDR3 is 14 residues long. Trimming cost V 5 bases and J 5 bases; bases outside gene matches: 6. CDR3 DNA sequence: TGTGCCAGCAGTACCGGGACAGCTAACAATGAGCAGTTCTTC. It encodes CASSTGTANNEQFF.

The gene calls are TRBV12-3 or TRBV12-4 and TRBJ1-6; maybe TRBD1 (5 bases). The length of the CDR3 is 15 residues. Trimming shortened V by 2 bases and J by 7 bases, and 12 bases separated the two germline ends. Written as DNA, the CDR3 is TGTGCCAGCAGTTTATTGGCAGGGCGGAATTCACCCCTCCACTTT. It encodes CASSLLAGRNSPLHF.

V usage is TRBV30 and J usage is TRBJ2-5, with D tentatively TRBD2 (6 bases). The germline V gene encodes CDR1 GTSNPN and CDR2 SVGIG (reference sequence). Trimming stripped 2 bases from V and 1 base from J, with 8 bases between. This CDR3 is built from 13 residues. The DNA for the CDR3 is TGTGCCTGGAGTAGGGACTTCCAAGAGACCCAGTACTTC. This encodes CAWSRDFQETQYF.

This rearrangement joins TRBV10-3 to TRBJ1-1; D uncertain. CDR3 size: 13 residues. Germline V gene data show CDR1 as ENHRY and CDR2 as SYGVKD. V shed 10 bases and J shed 0 bases, with 12 bases lying between them. The CDR3 DNA reads as TGTGCCACCATACCGGCATTGAACACTGAAGCTTTCTTT. This codes for CATIPALNTEAFF.

This clonotype appeared many times. The chain recombines TRBV20-1 with TRBJ1-5; possible D gene TRBD1, 5 bases. The CDR3 covers 17 residues. CDR1 is DFQATT, CDR2 SNEGSKA, per germline (reference sequence). Trimming shortened V by 1 base and J by 3 bases, and 19 bases separated the two germline ends. The CDR3 region is CSARAKEWGRVNQPQHF. The CDR3 DNA reads TGCAGTGCTAGAGCTAAGGAGTGGGGCAGGGTCAATCAGCCCCAGCATTTT.

This clonotype was observed at least ten times. V and J are TRBV12-3 or TRBV12-4 and TRBJ2-5; the match to TRBD1 covers 9 bases. The CDR3 consists of 17 residues. The J segment lost 2 bases and the V segment lost 6 bases, leaving 13 bases of the junction unmatched. The CDR3 sequence is CASRAGLGTGHQETQYF. CDR3 sequence (DNA): TGTGCCAGCAGAGCCGGGCTGGGGACAGGGCATCAAGAGACCCAGTACTTC.

This sequence joins TRBV5-5 and TRBJ1-2; TRBD1 might be the D (5 bases). CDR3 length: 14 residues. Trimming removed 6 bases at V and 4 bases at J, with 16 bases between. Germline V gene sequence: CDR1 SGHKS, CDR2 YYEKEE (reference sequence). CDR3 bases: TGTGCCAGCACCCCGGGACCACAAACCTATGGCTACACCTTC. Protein: CASTPGPQTYGYTF.

The chain uses TRBV20-1 and TRBJ2-7; possibly TRBD1 for D (7 bases). The CDR3 loop spans 14 amino acids. Germline V gene lookup returns CDR1 DFQATT and CDR2 SNEGSKA (reference sequence). V gave up 6 bases and J gave up 4 bases, with 19 bases separating them. In DNA form, the CDR3 reads TGCAGTGCCAGGGGGGTGGGGGCTTTTTACGAGCAGTACTTC. It codes for CSARGVGAFYEQYF.

The chain recombines TRBV4-2 with TRBJ1-4, with D possibly being TRBD1 (5 bases). Trimming shortened V by 0 bases and J by 7 bases, and 12 bases separated the two germline ends. Germline-derived CDR1 and CDR2 are LGHNA and YNFKEQ. This CDR3 region has 15 residues. CDR3 region: CASSQDSHGGEKLFF. CDR3 coding DNA: TGTGCCAGCAGCCAAGACTCCCACGGGGGTGAAAAACTGTTTTTT.

The chain joins TRBV29-1 to TRBJ2-7; tentative D call: TRBD1 (5 bases). This CDR3 contains 11 residues. V dropped 6 bases and J dropped 5 bases, with 11 bases sitting between them. Germline values: CDR1 SQVTM, CDR2 ANQGSEA. CDR3 region: CSVDQGHEQYF. CDR3 nucleotide sequence: TGCAGCGTAGACCAGGGCCACGAGCAGTACTTC.

This clonotype showed up many times. V usage is TRBV9 and J usage is TRBJ2-1; D possibly corresponds to TRBD2 (6 bases). V lost 1 base and J lost 2, with 16 bases in between. Germline CDR1 and CDR2: SGDLS and YYNGEE. CDR3 length: 17 amino acids. The CDR3 protein is CASSVSGGRNAYNEQFF. CDR3 nucleotides: TGTGCCAGCAGCGTAAGTGGTGGGAGGAACGCCTACAATGAGCAGTTCTTC.

The sample holds many counts of this clonotype. Written as DNA, the CDR3 is TGCAGTGCTAGTGTCGGTTATGGCTACACCTTC. Its protein is CSASVGYGYTF. V and J are TRBV20-1 and TRBJ1-2; D gene unclear. The V and J ends lost 3 bases and 5 bases respectively, with 7 bases between them. Germline CDR1 is DFQATT and CDR2 is SNEGSKA (reference sequence). This CDR3 spans 11 amino acids.

The rearrangement joins TRBV5-1 to TRBJ2-4; weak D call: TRBD1 (5 bases). The germline V and J ends were trimmed by 4 bases and 0 bases, with 14 bases remaining between them. There are 16 residues in the CDR3. Germline CDR1 reads SGHRS; CDR2 reads YFSETQ. CDR3 DNA sequence: TGCGCCAGCAGCCTCGACAGCGCTTTAGCCAAAAACATTCAGTACTTC. Amino acid sequence: CASSLDSALAKNIQYF.

This clonotype was counted at least ten times. The J gene is TRBJ1-5, the V gene TRBV7-9; no reliable D call. CDR3 length: 14 amino acids. Trimming removed 6 bases from V and 3 bases from J, with 12 bases in between. Germline lookup yields CDR1 SEHNR and CDR2 FQNEAQ (reference sequence). CDR3 sequence: CASSTVSDNQPQHF. The CDR3 DNA reads TGTGCCAGCAGTACCGTTTCGGACAATCAGCCCCAGCATTTT.

About this clonotype: One end of the junction does not line up with germline, which may come from a read error. The V call is TRBV7-3, the J call TRBJ2-1; D is uncertain. Germline CDR1 SGHTA, CDR2 FQGTGA. The CDR3 is 16 amino acids. This chain's CDR3 is CAGSFEGPSSYNEQFF. CDR3 DNA: TGTGCCGGCAGCTTTGAAGGACCAAGCTCCTACAATGAGCAGTTCTTC. Combining the CDR3 with reference TRBV7-3 and TRBJ2-1 gives the whole variable domain GAGVSQTPSNKVTEKGKYVELRCDPISGHTALYWYRQSLGQGPEFLIYFQGTGAADDSGLPNDRFFAVRPEGSVSTLKIQRTERGDSAVYLCAGSFEGPSSYNEQFFGPGTRLTVL.

This clonotype was seen at least ten times. The genes are TRBV5-1 and TRBJ2-7; 9 bases map to TRBD2. Germline V gene sequence: CDR1 SGHRS, CDR2 YFSETQ. J lost 3 bases, V lost 4 bases, and 5 bases had no gene match. The CDR3 length is 14 residues. The CDR3 region is CASSIIAGDYEQYF. The CDR3 DNA reads TGCGCCAGCAGCATAATAGCGGGAGACTACGAGCAGTACTTC.